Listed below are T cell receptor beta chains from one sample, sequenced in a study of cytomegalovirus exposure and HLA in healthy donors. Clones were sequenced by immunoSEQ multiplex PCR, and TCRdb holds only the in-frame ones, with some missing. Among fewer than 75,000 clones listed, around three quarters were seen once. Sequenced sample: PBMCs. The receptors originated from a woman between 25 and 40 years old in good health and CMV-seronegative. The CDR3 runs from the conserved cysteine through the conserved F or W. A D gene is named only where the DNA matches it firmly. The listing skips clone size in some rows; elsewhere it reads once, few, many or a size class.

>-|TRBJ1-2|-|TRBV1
TGCACCAGCAGCCAAAGCGGCACCCCTGGGAACGGCTACACCTTC
CTSSQSGTPGNGYTF
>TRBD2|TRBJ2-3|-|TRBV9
TGTGCCAGCAGCGGAAAAGCGGGGGGGCCGACAGATACGCAGTATTTT
CASSGKAGGPTDTQYF
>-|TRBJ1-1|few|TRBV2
TGTGCCAGCAGGGACCCGGACGGGGTTCTCGAGGAAGCTTTCTTT
CASRDPDGVLEEAFF
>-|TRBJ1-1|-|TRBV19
TGTGCCAGTAGGACAGAGAATTTGAACACTGAAGCTTTCTTT
CASRTENLNTEAFF
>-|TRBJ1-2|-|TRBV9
TGTGCCAGCAGCGTGCGGGGGAACTATGGCTACACCTTC
CASSVRGNYGYTF
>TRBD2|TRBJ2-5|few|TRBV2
TGTGCCAGCAGTGAAGAGGCGGGGGACCCAGAGACCCAGTACTTC
CASSEEAGDPETQYF
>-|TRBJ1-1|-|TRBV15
TGTGCCACCAGCAGCCCTTCAAGTTCGGGGGGAGCTTTCTTT
CATSSPSSSGGAFF
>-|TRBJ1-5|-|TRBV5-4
TGTGCCAGCAGCCAGGGGAAAGGGGAGCCCCAGCATTTT
CASSQGKGEPQHF
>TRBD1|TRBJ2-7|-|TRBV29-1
TGCAGCGTGGAATCGGGACAGGGGGCCGCTGCCTACGAGCAGTACTTC
CSVESGQGAAAYEQYF
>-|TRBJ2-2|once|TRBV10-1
TGCGCCAGCAGTGGTCCGCCGTACGGGGCCGGGGAGCTGTTTTTT
CASSGPPYGAGELFF
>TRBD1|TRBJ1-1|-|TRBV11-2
TGTGCCAGCAGCATAGGGACAGGGGGCGCCACTGAAGCTTTCTTT
CASSIGTGGATEAFF
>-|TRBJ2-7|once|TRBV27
TGTGCCAGCAGTTTATCGCCCAGCTCCTACGAGCAGTACTTC
CASSLSPSSYEQYF
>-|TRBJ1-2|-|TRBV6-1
TGTGCCAGCAGTGAAGTTCCGTTTGGCTACACCTTC
CASSEVPFGYTF
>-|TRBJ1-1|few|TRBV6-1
TGTGCCAGCAGTGAAATCTGGAGACAGGAGAACATAGAAGCTTTCTTT
CASSEIWRQENIEAFF
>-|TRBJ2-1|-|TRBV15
TGTGCCACCAGCAGAGGAACAGGGGAGGTTTGGGAGCAGTTCTTC
CATSRGTGEVWEQFF
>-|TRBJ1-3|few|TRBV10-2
TGCGCCAGCAGTGAGTCTACAGCTTCTGGAAACACCATATATTTT
CASSESTASGNTIYF
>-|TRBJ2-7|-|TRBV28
TGTGCCAGCAGTCTCAACCCCGCCAGTCCGTATAAATACGAGCAGTACTTC
CASSLNPASPYKYEQYF
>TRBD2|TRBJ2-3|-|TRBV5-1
TGCGCCAGCAGTCTTAGCGGGGGGGCCCCAGATACGCAGTATTTT
CASSLSGGAPDTQYF
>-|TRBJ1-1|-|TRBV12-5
TGTGCTAGTGCCCGCGGGGGGCCGAACACTGAAGCTTTCTTT
CASARGGPNTEAFF
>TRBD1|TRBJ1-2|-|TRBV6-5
TGTGCCAGCAGGTCGCAGGGGGTTAATGGCTACACCTTC
CASRSQGVNGYTF
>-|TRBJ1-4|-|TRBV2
TGTGCCAGCAAACCAGGATTTGAAAAACTGTTTTTT
CASKPGFEKLFF
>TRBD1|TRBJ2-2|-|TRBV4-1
TGCGCCAGCACCCCGAGGGTGACAGGGGCCGGGGAGCTGTTTTTT
CASTPRVTGAGELFF
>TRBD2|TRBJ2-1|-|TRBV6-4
TGTGCCAGCAGCGGGACTAGCGGGAGCCATGAGCAGTTCTTC
CASSGTSGSHEQFF
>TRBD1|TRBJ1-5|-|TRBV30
TGTGCCTGGAGTCAAGGACAGGGGGCGAATCAGCCCCAGCATTTT
CAWSQGQGANQPQHF
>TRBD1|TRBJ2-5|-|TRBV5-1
TGCGCCAGCAGCTTGGGGGACAGGGTTGAGACCCAGTACTTC
CASSLGDRVETQYF
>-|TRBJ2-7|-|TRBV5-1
TGCGCCGTCCGACTCTTCTCCTACGAGCAGTACTTC
CAVRLFSYEQYF
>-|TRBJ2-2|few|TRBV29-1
TGCAGCGTTGGCCCAGGGGGGACCGGGGAGCTGTTTTTT
CSVGPGGTGELFF
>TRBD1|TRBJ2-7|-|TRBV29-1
TGCAGCGTTGACGGGACAGGGACTAACGAGCAGTACTTC
CSVDGTGTNEQYF
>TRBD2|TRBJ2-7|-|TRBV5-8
TGTGCCAGCAGCTTGGGGGAGCGGGGGAGCTCCTACGAGCAGTACTTC
CASSLGERGSSYEQYF
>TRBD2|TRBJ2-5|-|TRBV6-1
TGTGCCAGCAGGGCGGGGGGCCAAGAGACCCAGTACTTC
CASRAGGQETQYF
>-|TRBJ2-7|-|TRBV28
TGTGCCAGCAGTTTACAAGGGGCGCTTCACGAGCAGTACTTC
CASSLQGALHEQYF
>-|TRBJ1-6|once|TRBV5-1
TGCGCCAGCAGCTTGGAAATAACAGGGAATAATTCACCCCTCCACTTT
CASSLEITGNNSPLHF
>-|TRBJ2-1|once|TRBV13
TGTGCCAGCAGCCCCCGGGGCTACAATGAGCAGTTCTTC
CASSPRGYNEQFF
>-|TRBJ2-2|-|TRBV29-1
TGCAGCGTTGTCCCCCCCGCCGGGGAGCTGTTTTTT
CSVVPPAGELFF
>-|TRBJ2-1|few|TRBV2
TGTGCCAGCAGCGGGAGAGCTGAACAGTTCTTC
CASSGRAEQFF
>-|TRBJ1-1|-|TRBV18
TGTGCCAGCTCACCACCGACAGCCCACACTGAAGCTTTCTTT
CASSPPTAHTEAFF
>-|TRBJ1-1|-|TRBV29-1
TGCAGCGTTGAACCCGGGTGGGGGGTGAACACTGAAGCTTTCTTT
CSVEPGWGVNTEAFF
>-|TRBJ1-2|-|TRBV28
TGTGCCAGCAGTTTACCATATGGCTACACCTTC
CASSLPYGYTF
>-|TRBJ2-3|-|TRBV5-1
TGCGCCAGCAGCTTGGCCAGGGCAGATACGCAGTATTTT
CASSLARADTQYF
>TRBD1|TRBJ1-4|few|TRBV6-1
TGTGCCAGCAGACCACAGGGGCGGCATGAAAAACTGTTTTTT
CASRPQGRHEKLFF
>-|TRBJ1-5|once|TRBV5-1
TGCGCCAGCAGCTTGGCGTCAGCGAATCAGCCCCAGCATTTT
CASSLASANQPQHF
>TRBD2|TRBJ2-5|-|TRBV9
TGTGCCAGCAGCATTAGCGGGACCCAAGAGACCCAGTACTTC
CASSISGTQETQYF
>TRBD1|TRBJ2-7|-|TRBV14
TGTGCCAGCAGCCAAGGGACAGGGTATAACTACGAGCAGTACTTC
CASSQGTGYNYEQYF
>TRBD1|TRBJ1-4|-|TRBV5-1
TGCGCCAGCAGGCCGACAGGGGATGAAAAACTGTTTTTT
CASRPTGDEKLFF
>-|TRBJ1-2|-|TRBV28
TGTGCCAGCAGTTTCGGGAGGGCCTATGGCTACACCTTC
CASSFGRAYGYTF